This T cell receptor beta chain was identified during a study of molecular identifiers for immune sequencing clone quantification. TCRdb ran MiXCR on the PCR reads and lists one entry per CDR3 protein. The table includes some 320,000 distinct CDR3 sequences, about 22% detected once. From around 20,000 to 990,000 sorted cells, naive CD8 libraries were generated with 10%, 30% or 50% RNA. This clonotype was sampled from a human donor in good health. Some libraries in this study had Jurkat cell RNA spiked in. Sequencing input: naive CD8+ T cells from blood, with Jurkat cell RNA spiked in. Subset: FACS-sorted CD8+CD4-CCR7+CD45RA+ naive T cells.

This CDR3 is CASSSGTSGRGEQYF. CDR3 sequence (DNA): TGTGCCAGCAGTTCCGGGACTAGCGGTCGGGGCGAGCAGTACTTC. The rearrangement uses TRBV27 and TRBJ2-7, with 11 bases that match TRBD2. V gave up 4 bases and J gave up 6 bases; unmatched junction bases: 8. The CDR3 spans 15 residues. CDR1 and CDR2 (germline): MNHEY, SMNVEV (reference sequence).